The clone carrying this T cell receptor beta chain appeared a few times. The target antigen is unknown. This specimen belongs to a study of response to subunit inactivated influenza vaccine. Findings of the study overall: After each seasonal influenza vaccination, few new T cells are recruited, the authors suggested.

MiXCR was run by TCRdb on the RT-PCR reads, yielding one entry per CDR3 protein. The sample yields about 240,000 distinct CDR3 sequences, over 9% seen once. The CDR3 spans 15 residues. Looked up from germline, CDR1 is MNHEY and CDR2 is SMNVEV (reference sequence). V was cut by 7 bases and J by 2 bases, with 17 bases left in between. This sequence joins TRBV27 and TRBJ1-2; D gene unclear. The sample was non-naive T cells sorted from PBMCs, taken 14 to 15 days before vaccination. This receptor was obtained from a man over 45 who received an inactivated influenza vaccine. The CDR3, as DNA: TGTGCCAGCACCTGGAGTGGGTCAGTAAACTATGGCTACACCTTC. Translation: CASTWSGSVNYGYTF.